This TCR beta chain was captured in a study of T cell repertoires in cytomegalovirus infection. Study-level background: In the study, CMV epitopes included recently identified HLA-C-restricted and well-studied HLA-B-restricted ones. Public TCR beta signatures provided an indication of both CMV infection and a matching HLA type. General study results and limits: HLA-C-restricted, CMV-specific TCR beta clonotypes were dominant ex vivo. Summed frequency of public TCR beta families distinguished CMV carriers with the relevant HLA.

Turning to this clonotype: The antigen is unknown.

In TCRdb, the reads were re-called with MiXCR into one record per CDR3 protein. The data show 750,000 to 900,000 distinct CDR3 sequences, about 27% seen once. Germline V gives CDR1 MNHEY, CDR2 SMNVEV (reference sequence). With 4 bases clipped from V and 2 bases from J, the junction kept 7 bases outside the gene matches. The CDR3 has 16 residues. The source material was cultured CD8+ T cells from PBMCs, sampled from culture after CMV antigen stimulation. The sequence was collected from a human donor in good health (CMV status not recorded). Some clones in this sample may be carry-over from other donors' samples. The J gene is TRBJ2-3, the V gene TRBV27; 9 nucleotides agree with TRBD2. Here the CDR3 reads CASSSRERGVTDTQYF. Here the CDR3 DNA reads TGTGCCAGCAGTTCCCGTGAGCGGGGGGTCACAGATACGCAGTATTTT.